A single TCR beta chain is shown here with its context. What it binds is unknown. This sample includes further DNA sequences coding for the same CDR3. The germline V gene has CDR1 SGHTA and CDR2 FQGNSA. This CDR3 is 13 amino acids long. V was cut by 1 base and J by 8 bases, with 8 bases left in between. This specimen belongs to a study of OX40 agonist ivuxolimab in advanced cancers. Study at large: The drug used for patients, ivuxolimab, was an agonistic anti-OX40 (CD134) antibody.

Study outcomes and limitations: There were, on average, more expanded clones in CD8+ T cells than in CD4+.

This table comes from immunoSEQ multiplex PCR, and its TCRdb copy is limited to in-frame clones, with some not included. The profile shows tens of thousands of clones, over 75% of them singletons. Sampling times: baseline, cycle 4 day 1, cycle 7 day 1. This receptor was taken from an adult with an advanced solid tumor such as melanoma, head and neck, liver or kidney cancer. Sample: CD4+ or CD8+ T cells sorted from blood, taken in a trial of the OX40 agonist ivuxolimab. The chain joins TRBV7-2 to TRBJ2-2, with a tentative D call TRBD2 (5 bases). CDR3 region: CASSLGLAGELFF. DNA for the CDR3: TGTGCCAGCAGCTTAGGCCTAGCTGGGGAGCTGTTTTTT.